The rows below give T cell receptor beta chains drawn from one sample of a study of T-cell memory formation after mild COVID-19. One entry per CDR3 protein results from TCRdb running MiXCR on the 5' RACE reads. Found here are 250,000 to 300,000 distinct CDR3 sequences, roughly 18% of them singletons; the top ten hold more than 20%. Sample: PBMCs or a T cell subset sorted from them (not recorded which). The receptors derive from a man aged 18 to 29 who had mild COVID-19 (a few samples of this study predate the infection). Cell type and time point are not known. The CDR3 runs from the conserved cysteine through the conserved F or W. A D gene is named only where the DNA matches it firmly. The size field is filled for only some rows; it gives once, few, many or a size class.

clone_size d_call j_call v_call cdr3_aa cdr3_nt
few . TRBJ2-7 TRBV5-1 CASSLYPGARYEQYF TGCGCCAGCAGCTTGTACCCAGGGGCGAGATACGAGCAGTACTTC
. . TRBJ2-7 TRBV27 CASSSSGRVSYEQYF TGTGCCAGCAGTTCATCGGGAAGAGTCTCCTACGAGCAGTACTTC
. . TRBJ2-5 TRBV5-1 CASSTRQQETQYF TGCGCCAGCAGCACACGACAGCAAGAGACCCAGTACTTC
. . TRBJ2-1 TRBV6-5 CASSYGAVNEQFF TGTGCCAGCAGTTACGGCGCGGTCAATGAGCAGTTCTTC
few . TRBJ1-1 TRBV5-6 CASSLGLLNTEAFF TGTGCCAGCAGCTTGGGCCTTTTGAACACTGAAGCTTTCTTT
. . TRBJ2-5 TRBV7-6 CASRALQGGETQYF TGTGCCAGCAGGGCACTACAGGGCGGAGAGACCCAGTACTTC
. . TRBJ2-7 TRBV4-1 CASSPMGRGRSEQYF TGCGCCAGCAGCCCGATGGGGAGGGGGCGAAGCGAGCAGTACTTC
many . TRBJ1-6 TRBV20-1 CSARDGRTFSPLHF TGCAGTGCTAGAGATGGCAGGACGTTCTCACCCCTCCACTTT
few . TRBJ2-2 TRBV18 CATKEQMNTGELFF TGTGCCACCAAGGAACAGATGAACACCGGGGAGCTGTTTTTT
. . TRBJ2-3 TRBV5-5 CASSLGTQTDTQYF TGTGCCAGCAGCTTAGGTACCCAGACAGATACGCAGTATTTT
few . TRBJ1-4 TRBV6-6 CASSEPQGANEKLFF TGTGCCAGCAGTGAGCCACAGGGAGCTAATGAAAAACTGTTTTTT
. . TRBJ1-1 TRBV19 CASIRGGTEAFF TGTGCCAGTATACGCGGAGGAACTGAAGCTTTCTTT
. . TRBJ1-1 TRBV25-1 CASIQGNTEAFF TGTGCCAGCATTCAGGGAAACACTGAAGCTTTCTTT
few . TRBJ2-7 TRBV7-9 CASSDITGSYEQYF TGTGCCAGCAGCGACATCACGGGCTCCTACGAGCAGTACTTC
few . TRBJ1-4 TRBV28 CASKFAGISANEKLFF TGTGCCAGCAAGTTTGCGGGGATTTCGGCTAATGAAAAACTGTTTTTT
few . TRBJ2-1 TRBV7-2 CASSSLAGRGTEQFF TGTGCCAGCAGCTCTCTGGCCGGAAGGGGGACTGAGCAGTTCTTC
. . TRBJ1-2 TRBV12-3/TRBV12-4 CASSPGLIGGYTF TGTGCCAGCAGCCCGGGTCTCATAGGAGGCTACACCTTC
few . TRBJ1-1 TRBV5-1 CASSPRSRNTEAFF TGCGCCAGCAGCCCACGGTCCAGGAACACTGAAGCTTTCTTT
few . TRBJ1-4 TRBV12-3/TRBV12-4 CASSSWTATNEKLFF TGTGCCAGCAGTTCCTGGACTGCAACTAATGAAAAACTGTTTTTT
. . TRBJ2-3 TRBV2 CASSGPGADTQYF TGTGCCAGCAGTGGCCCTGGGGCAGATACGCAGTATTTT
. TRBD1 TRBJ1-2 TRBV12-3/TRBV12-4 CASSPGQLNGYTF TGTGCCAGCAGCCCGGGACAGTTGAATGGCTACACCTTC
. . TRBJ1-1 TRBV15 CATSRGPGRTMNTEAFF TGTGCCACCAGCAGGGGTCCGGGACGGACCATGAACACTGAAGCTTTCTTT
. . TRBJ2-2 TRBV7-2 CASSTRSRGSGELFF TGTGCCAGCAGCACCCGGAGCAGGGGTTCCGGGGAGCTGTTTTTT
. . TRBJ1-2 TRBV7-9 CASSPTTALRDYTF TGTGCCAGCAGCCCCACGACGGCCCTCCGTGACTACACCTTC
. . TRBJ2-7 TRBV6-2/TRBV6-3 CASGRPPYEQYF TGTGCCAGCGGAAGACCCCCCTACGAGCAGTACTTC
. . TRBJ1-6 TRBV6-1 CASRTGGNSPLHF TGTGCCAGCAGAACGGGAGGGAATTCACCCCTCCACTTT
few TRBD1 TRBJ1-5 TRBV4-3 CASSQEAGTGYNQPQHF TGCGCCAGCAGCCAAGAGGCCGGGACAGGGTACAATCAGCCCCAGCATTTT
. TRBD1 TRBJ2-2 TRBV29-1 CSATTGPGELFF TGCAGCGCCACGACAGGGCCCGGGGAGCTGTTTTTT
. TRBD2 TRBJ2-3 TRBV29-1 CSVLPAGGATDTQYF TGCAGCGTCCTTCCAGCGGGGGGCGCCACAGATACGCAGTATTTT
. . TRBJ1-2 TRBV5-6 CASSLVGANYGYTF TGTGCCAGCAGCTTGGTAGGGGCTAACTATGGCTACACCTTC
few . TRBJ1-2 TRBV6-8 CASSVYGYTF TGTGCCAGCAGCGTATATGGCTACACCTTC
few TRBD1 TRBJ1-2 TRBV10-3 CAITGQGMGGYTF TGTGCCATCACCGGACAGGGGATGGGCGGCTACACCTTC
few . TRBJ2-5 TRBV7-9 CASRQAPYQETQYF TGTGCCAGCAGACAAGCGCCGTACCAAGAGACCCAGTACTTC
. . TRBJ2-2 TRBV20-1 CSAFNPTRANTGELFF TGCAGTGCTTTCAACCCGACACGCGCGAACACCGGGGAGCTGTTTTTT
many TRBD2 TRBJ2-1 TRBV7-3 CASSPGGRNEQFF TGTGCCAGCAGCCCGGGGGGGCGGAATGAGCAGTTCTTC
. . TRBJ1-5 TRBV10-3 CAISDQGPQHF TGTGCCATCAGTGATCAGGGGCCCCAGCATTTT
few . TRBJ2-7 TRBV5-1 CASSSGPLYEQYF TGCGCCAGCAGCTCGGGTCCCCTCTACGAGCAGTACTTC
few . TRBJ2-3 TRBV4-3 CASSQDYTDTQYF TGCGCCAGCAGCCAGGACTACACAGATACGCAGTATTTT
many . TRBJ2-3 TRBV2 CASSDGGTDTQYF TGTGCCAGCAGTGATGGGGGTACAGATACGCAGTATTTT
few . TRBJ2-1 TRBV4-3 CASSQNTPGGDEQFF TGCGCCAGCAGCCAAAACACGCCCGGGGGAGATGAGCAGTTCTTC
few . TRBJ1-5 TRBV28 CASSFGVYNQPQHF TGTGCCAGCAGTTTCGGGGTATACAATCAGCCCCAGCATTTT
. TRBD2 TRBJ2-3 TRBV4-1 CASSQTSGGISDTQYF TGCGCCAGCAGCCAAACTAGCGGGGGGATATCGGATACGCAGTATTTT
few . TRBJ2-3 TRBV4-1 CASSWTEAPDTQYF TGCGCCAGCAGTTGGACCGAAGCCCCAGATACGCAGTATTTT
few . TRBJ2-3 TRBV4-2 CASSQGLGTDTQYF TGTGCCAGCAGCCAAGGGTTAGGCACAGATACGCAGTATTTT
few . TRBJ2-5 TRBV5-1 CASSLGVEQETQYF TGCGCCAGCAGCTTGGGGGTGGAGCAAGAGACCCAGTACTTC
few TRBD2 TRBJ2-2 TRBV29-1 CSVGTSLNTGELFF TGCAGCGTTGGGACTAGCTTGAACACCGGGGAGCTGTTTTTT
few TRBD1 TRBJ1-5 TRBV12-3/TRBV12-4 CASSPRGTGSGNQPQHF TGTGCCAGCAGTCCCCGCGGGACAGGGAGTGGCAATCAGCCCCAGCATTTT
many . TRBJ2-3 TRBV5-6 CASNLNTDTQYF TGTGCCAGCAACCTTAACACAGATACGCAGTATTTT